This T cell receptor beta chain was captured in a study of T cells after yellow fever vaccination. TCRdb ran MiXCR on the 5' RACE reads and lists one entry per CDR3 protein. The sample consists of a few hundred thousand distinct CDR3 sequences, 5.2% of them appearing once. A few counts support this clonotype. The germline V gene encodes CDR1 SGHAT and CDR2 FQNNGV. The junction had 4 bases not matched to a gene; V was cut back by 5 bases and J by 3 bases. The CDR3 has 15 residues. This receptor was obtained from a man between 18 and 29 years old who received the YFV17D yellow fever vaccine. V gene TRBV11-2 combines with J gene TRBJ2-1, with 10 bases that match TRBD2. The sequencing used CD4+ T cells sorted from PBMCs, collected on the day of the yellow fever booster vaccination. CDR3 nucleotides: TGTGCCAGCAGCCTAGCGGGGGTGATCTACAATGAGCAGTTCTTC. This encodes CASSLAGVIYNEQFF. The full variable domain, completed using reference TRBV11-2 and TRBJ2-1, is EAGVAQSPRYKIIEKRQSVAFWCNPISGHATLYWYQQILGQGPKLLIQFQNNGVVDDSQLPKDRFSAERLKGVDSTLKIQPAKLEDSAVYLCASSLAGVIYNEQFFGPGTRLTVL.